The 16 T cell receptor beta chains presented below share a single source sample, sequenced in a study of monozygotic twins with cystic fibrosis (dated by TCRdb to the early 2020s). Libraries were constructed by the immunoSEQ multiplex PCR assay. Imported from immuneACCESS, the table was reduced by TCRdb to in-frame sequences with V and J called. These copies leave out some clones; in studies compared against another copy, an unresolved V gene accounts for under half, and the cause of the remainder is not known. The sample table records over 25,000 clones; 96% of these occur just once. The ten top clones hold about 2.5% of the sample. The sequenced sample was blood. The origin of the receptors is a girl aged 2 to 10 with cystic fibrosis.

This CDR3 is CASSQGSHETQYF. The CDR3 DNA sequence: TGCGCCAGCAGTCAGGGTTCTCATGAGACCCAGTACTTC. This rearrangement joins TRBV23-1 to TRBJ2-5; D uncertain. TRBV23-1 is assigned to the ORF class and has an uncertain function. Deletions cut 3 bases from V and 5 bases from J, with 10 bases between. The CDR3 contains 13 residues.

CDR3 residues: CASSRALDLRDREKETQYF. The DNA for the CDR3 is TGCGCCAGCAGCCGAGCGTTAGACCTTCGGGACAGGGAAAAAGAGACCCAGTACTTC. The rearrangement links TRBV4-3 to TRBJ2-5, with 9 bases lining up with TRBD1. Germline V gene sequence: CDR1 LGHNA, CDR2 YSLEER. Trimming at V came to 4 bases and at J to 3 bases, leaving 18 bases not matched to a gene. The CDR3 has 19 amino acids.

J is TRBJ1-1 and V is TRBV19; the D gene is possibly TRBD1 (6 bases). V lost 2 bases to trimming and J lost 3 bases, with 16 bases between them. CDR1 is LNHDA, CDR2 SQIVND, per germline (reference sequence). This CDR3 contains 16 residues. CDR3 sequence (DNA): TGTGCCAGTAGTATACCACAACAGGGTACGTACACTGAAGCTTTCTTT. Protein product: CASSIPQQGTYTEAFF.

In DNA form, the CDR3 reads TGTGCCAGCAGCTTAGGATTGAGGGGGGACGGGGGGACCCAGTACTTC. This gives the protein CASSLGLRGDGGTQYF. The chain recombines TRBV7-2 with TRBJ2-5; the D gene could be TRBD1 or TRBD2 (6 bases each). V gave up 1 base and J gave up 7 bases, with 19 bases separating them. Germline values: CDR1 SGHTA, CDR2 FQGNSA. CDR3 length: 16 amino acids.

The chain links TRBV4-1 to TRBJ2-2, with 8 bases identical to TRBD2. The germline CDR1 and CDR2 sequences are MGHRA and YSYEKL. With V trimmed by 3 bases and J by 6 bases, 15 bases remained unmatched. The CDR3 runs 18 residues. The CDR3: CASSHSLSRGLVSGELFF. DNA of the CDR3: TGCGCCAGCAGCCATAGTCTCAGCAGGGGACTAGTATCCGGGGAGCTGTTTTTT.

The genes are TRBV7-2 and TRBJ2-1, with 8 bases matching TRBD2. Trimming at V came to 3 bases and at J to 6 bases, leaving 7 bases not matched to a gene. The CDR3 contains 15 residues. Germline-derived CDR1 and CDR2 are SGHTA and FQGNSA. The CDR3 coding sequence is TGTGCCAGCAGCTTTGGGACTAGATTTGTCAATGAGCAGTTCTTC. Protein product: CASSFGTRFVNEQFF.

The V and J genes are TRBV5-6 and TRBJ2-3; 9 bases line up with TRBD2. The V gene end was trimmed by 3 bases and the J gene end by 7 bases; junction bases not matched to a gene: 6. CDR1 and CDR2 from the germline V gene are SGHDT and YYEEEE. The CDR3 spans 14 residues. The CDR3 DNA is TGTGCCAGCAGCTATAGCGGGAGACAAAATACGCAGTATTTT. It yields the protein CASSYSGRQNTQYF.

About this clone itself: The junction departs from germline at one end; a sequencing error may be responsible. The CDR3 bases are TGTGCTAGCAGCTCTAGATTCCAAGAGACCCAGTACTTC. Its translation: CASSSRFQETQYF. The chain joins TRBV7-7 to TRBJ2-5; D is ambiguous. Looked up from germline, CDR1 is SSHAT and CDR2 is FNYEAQ (reference sequence). The CDR3 runs to 13 residues.

CDR3 in DNA: TGTGCCAGCAGCTTAGCTGGATTCCACAATGAGCAGTTCTTC. Amino acids: CASSLAGFHNEQFF. V and J are TRBV7-9 and TRBJ2-1; no clear D. Germline assignment: CDR1 SEHNR and CDR2 FQNEAQ (reference sequence). The CDR3 runs to 14 residues. V dropped 0 bases and J dropped 5 bases, with 8 bases sitting between them.

The rearrangement joins TRBV27 to TRBJ1-2, with D perhaps matching TRBD1 (6 bases). With 4 bases removed from V and 8 bases from J, the gap between germline ends came to 20 bases. The CDR3 runs 15 residues. Germline CDR1 reads MNHEY; CDR2 reads SMNVEV (reference sequence). As DNA, the CDR3 is TGTGCCAGCAGTTCATTACCCGTTGGAGGGGGAGGCTACACCTTC. This encodes CASSSLPVGGGGYTF.

This clone was counted a single time. V gene TRBV28 combines with J gene TRBJ1-5; 7 bases fit TRBD1. V was clipped by 3 bases and J by 4 bases; unmatched bases: 6. The CDR3 spans 15 residues. Germline V gives CDR1 MDHEN, CDR2 SYDVKM. In DNA form, the CDR3 reads TGTGCCAGCAGTTTCATGACAGGGTTGAATCAGCCCCAGCATTTT. Its protein product is CASSFMTGLNQPQHF.

The chain joins TRBV1 to TRBJ2-7; the table's D gene call, TRBD1, was not cross checked with the DNA. TRBV1 is tagged as a pseudogene. The CDR3 has 16 residues. The CDR3 spells CTSSQDRAGRNNEQYF. In DNA form, the CDR3 reads TGCACCAGCAGCCAAGATCGGGCAGGGCGTAATAACGAGCAGTACTTC.

This clone appeared once. V and J are TRBV5-6 and TRBJ2-1, with 8 bases matching TRBD2. V lost 6 bases to trimming and J lost 0 bases; unmatched junction nucleotides: 11. The CDR3 sequence is 17 residues long. Per the germline V gene, CDR1 is SGHDT and CDR2 is YYEEEE. The CDR3 reads CASNLGRALSSYNEQFF. The CDR3 DNA is TGTGCCAGCAATCTCGGGAGGGCCCTTAGCTCCTACAATGAGCAGTTCTTC.

V is TRBV11-2 and J is TRBJ1-1, with 10 bases fitting TRBD1. CDR1 is SGHAT, CDR2 FQNNGV, per germline. The junction had 16 bases not matched to a gene; V was cut back by 4 bases and J by 2 bases. The CDR3 totals 19 residues. CDR3 sequence reads: CASSWEPGQGRGFNTEAFF. CDR3 bases: TGTGCCAGCAGCTGGGAACCGGGACAGGGGCGCGGGTTTAACACTGAAGCTTTCTTT.

This clone was counted a single time. The chain uses TRBV7-9 and TRBJ1-5, with 9 positions matching TRBD1. The CDR3 is made up of 17 amino acids. The trim removed 1 base at V and 1 base at J, leaving 5 bases unmatched. The germline V gene has CDR1 SEHNR and CDR2 FQNEAQ (reference sequence). The CDR3 nucleotides read TGTGCCAGCAGCTTAGGAGTGGGGACAGGGAGCAATCAGCCCCAGCATTTT. Translated, it gives CASSLGVGTGSNQPQHF.

The CDR3 reads CASSLDTNEAFF. The CDR3 region has the DNA TGTGCCAGCAGCCTCGACACGAATGAAGCTTTCTTT. The chain joins TRBV5-4 to TRBJ1-1; D unclear. CDR1 and CDR2 (germline): SGHNT, YYREEE (reference sequence). The CDR3 spans 12 residues. V dropped 4 bases and J dropped 7 bases, with 11 bases sitting between them.